This T cell receptor beta chain was identified in a study of blood T cell repertoires in COVID-19. Study at large: Both acute and convalescent COVID-19 samples were obtained from the United States, Italy and Spain. T cells, B-cell-depleted T cells, or PBMCs provided the cDNA or gDNA that served as material.

Per the authors' pipeline: Amplification of reference gene primers provided the estimated nucleated cell counts. The data were produced by immunoSEQ multiplex PCR, yet TCRdb's version contains in-frame clones alone and is incomplete. The V and J calls and clone size were taken over from that table, and D and trimming were inferred from the DNA. The sample consists of some 180,000 clones, about 84% of them appearing once. CDR3 length: 16 amino acids. The V segment lost 3 bases and the J segment 4 bases; nucleotides outside the gene matches: 10. Germline V gene data show CDR1 as LGHDT and CDR2 as YNNKEL (reference sequence).

This clonotype was sampled from a human donor in a cohort sampled during active COVID-19. This chain joins TRBV3-1 (or the pseudogene TRBV3-2) and TRBJ2-3; 7 positions match TRBD1. The sequencing sample was made of peripheral blood. CDR3 coding DNA: TGTGCCAGCAGCCATACTCTGACAGGGAGTCCAGATACGCAGTATTTT. Its translation is CASSHTLTGSPDTQYF.